One sample yielded the 10 T cell receptor beta chains listed below, sequenced in a study of T cells in Graves' hyperthyroidism and ophthalmopathy. TCR beta CDR3 sequences were amplified from RNA transcripts. RT-PCR in the first round (using the HTBI primer set) targeted the TCR CDR3. MiXCR, applied by TCRdb to the multiplex PCR reads, yields one record per CDR3 protein. Found here are about 740,000 distinct CDR3 sequences, 12% to 15% of them singletons; the top ten hold 10% to 13%. The sequenced sample consisted of blood. The receptors were gathered from a woman aged 18-29 years with Graves' hyperthyroidism.

Only a few counts were recorded for this clonotype. The chain combines TRBV2 with TRBJ2-5; D not certain. This CDR3 is built from 15 residues. The V and J ends lost 6 bases and 4 bases respectively, with 18 bases between them. Germline V gene lookup returns CDR1 SNHLY and CDR2 FYNNEI. CDR3 coding DNA: TGTGCCAGCAGCACGAACCCGGCTCGCCCAGAGACCCAGTACTTC. Its translation: CASSTNPARPETQYF. The full variable domain, in which reference TRBV2 and TRBJ2-5 provide the parts outside the CDR3, is EPEVTQTPSHQVTQMGQEVILRCVPISNHLYFYWYRQILGQKVEFLVSFYNNEISEKSEIFDDQFSVERPDGSNFTLKIRSTKLEDSAMYFCASSTNPARPETQYFGPGTRLLVL.

The chain couples TRBV20-1 to TRBJ1-5; no firm D call. The V gene lost 6 bases and the J gene lost 6 bases, with 12 bases spanning the gap. The CDR3 is 12 residues long. In germline, CDR1 is DFQATT, CDR2 SNEGSKA (reference sequence). The DNA for the CDR3 is TGCAGTGCCTCACATGGGGTTCAGCCCCAGCATTTT. Translation gives CSASHGVQPQHF.

The CDR3 DNA follows: TGTGCCAGCAGAAGGGACAGGGGAGAGGAGCAGTACTTC. This sequence encodes CASRRDRGEEQYF. The V and J genes are TRBV25-1 and TRBJ2-7; TRBD1 matches 10 bases. In germline, CDR1 is MGHDK, CDR2 SYGVNS. This CDR3 spans 13 amino acids. V was clipped by 6 bases and J by 7 bases; unmatched bases: 6.

This sequence joins TRBV20-1 and TRBJ2-1; TRBD2 matches 9 bases. Per germline, CDR1 DFQATT and CDR2 SNEGSKA (reference sequence). J gave up 8 bases and V 5 bases, and 13 bases lay outside the gene matches. The CDR3 spans 15 residues. The CDR3 region is CSAGGASGMSDEQFF. The CDR3 nucleotides read TGCAGTGCTGGTGGGGCTAGCGGGATGAGCGATGAGCAGTTCTTC.

This clonotype was seen at least ten times. The chain combines TRBV4-1 with TRBJ1-1, with 10 bases that match TRBD1. CDR3 length equals 16 residues. The J segment lost 3 bases and the V segment lost 0 bases, leaving 4 bases of the junction unmatched. The germline gives CDR1 MGHRA, CDR2 YSYEKL. The CDR3 sequence is CASSQDGTGEYTEAFF. The CDR3 bases are TGCGCCAGCAGCCAAGACGGGACAGGGGAGTACACTGAAGCTTTCTTT.

This clonotype was seen more than once but under ten times. The chain joins TRBV24-1 to TRBJ2-3, with TRBD2 matching over 11 bases. This CDR3 contains 17 residues. Trimming took 3 bases from V and 0 from J; bases not matched to a gene: 4. Germline CDR1 KGHDR, CDR2 SFDVKD. CDR3 DNA sequence: TGTGCCACCAGTGATCCCCGGACTAGCGGGAGCACAGATACGCAGTATTTT. This translates into CATSDPRTSGSTDTQYF.

This clonotype was picked up many times. The chain is built from TRBV30 and TRBJ1-1; D not resolved. The CDR3 has 14 residues. The V and J ends lost 0 bases and 3 bases respectively, with 11 bases between them. Germline V gives CDR1 GTSNPN, CDR2 SVGIG (reference sequence). In nucleotides, the CDR3 is TGTGCCTGGAGTGTCTTCGATGGCTACACTGAAGCTTTCTTT. It translates to CAWSVFDGYTEAFF.

This chain uses TRBV7-3 with TRBJ2-7, with D possibly being TRBD1 (6 bases). V was pared by 5 bases and J by 2 bases, with 13 bases between. The germline CDR1 and CDR2 sequences are SGHTA and FQGTGA. The CDR3 sequence is 14 residues long. Here the CDR3 reads CASSDDRPAYEQYF. In DNA, the CDR3 is TGTGCCAGCAGCGATGACAGGCCGGCCTACGAGCAGTACTTC. Drawing the rest from reference TRBV7-3 and TRBJ2-7, the complete variable domain is GAGVSQTPSNKVTEKGKYVELRCDPISGHTALYWYRQSLGQGPEFLIYFQGTGAADDSGLPNDRFFAVRPEGSVSTLKIQRTERGDSAVYLCASSDDRPAYEQYFGPGTRLTVT.

The rearrangement links TRBV28 to TRBJ2-4; 11 bases are a match to TRBD1. This CDR3 contains 18 residues. From germline, CDR1 is MDHEN and CDR2 SYDVKM. V gave up 1 base and J gave up 0 bases; unmatched junction bases: 5. The CDR3, as DNA: TGTGCCAGCAGTTTATTGGACAGGGGGCCTCTAGCCAAAAACATTCAGTACTTC. It specifies CASSLLDRGPLAKNIQYF. Full variable domain (rest looked up from reference TRBV28 and TRBJ2-4): DVKVTQSSRYLVKRTGEKVFLECVQDMDHENMFWYRQDPGLGLRLIYFSYDVKMKEKGDIPEGYSVSREKKERFSLILESASTNQTSMYLCASSLLDRGPLAKNIQYFGAGTRLSVL.

This chain joins TRBV19 and TRBJ1-2; 11 bases map to TRBD1. CDR3 length: 15 residues. CDR1 and CDR2 (germline): LNHDA, SQIVND (reference sequence). The junction had 10 bases not matched to a gene; V was cut back by 5 bases and J by 8 bases. The CDR3 nucleotides read TGTGCCAGTAGTTTATGGACAGGGGGCGCGTCAGGCTACACCTTC. This gives the protein CASSLWTGGASGYTF.